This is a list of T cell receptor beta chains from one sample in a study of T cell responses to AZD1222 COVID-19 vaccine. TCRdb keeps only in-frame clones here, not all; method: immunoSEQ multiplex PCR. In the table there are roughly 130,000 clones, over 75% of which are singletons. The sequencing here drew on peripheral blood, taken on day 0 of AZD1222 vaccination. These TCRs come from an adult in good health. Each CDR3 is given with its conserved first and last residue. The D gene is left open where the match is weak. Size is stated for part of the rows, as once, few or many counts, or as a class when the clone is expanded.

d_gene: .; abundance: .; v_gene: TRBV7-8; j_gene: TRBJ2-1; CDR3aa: CASSLPLAREQFF; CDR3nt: TGTGCCAGCAGCTTACCCCTAGCAAGAGAGCAGTTCTTC
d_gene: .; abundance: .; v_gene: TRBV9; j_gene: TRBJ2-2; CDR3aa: CASSVAPLTGELFF; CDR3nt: TGTGCCAGCAGCGTAGCTCCCCTAACCGGGGAGCTGTTTTTT
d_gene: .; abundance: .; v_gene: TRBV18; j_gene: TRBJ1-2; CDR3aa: CASSPEGLNYGYTF; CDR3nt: TGTGCCAGCTCACCGGAAGGCCTTAACTATGGCTACACCTTC
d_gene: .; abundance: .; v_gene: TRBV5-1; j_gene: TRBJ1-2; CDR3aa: CASSFESSYGYTF; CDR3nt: TGCGCCAGCAGCTTCGAAAGCTCCTATGGCTACACCTTC
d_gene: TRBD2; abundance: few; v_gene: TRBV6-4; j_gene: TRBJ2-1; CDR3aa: CASSVLAGGLSSYNEQFF; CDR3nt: TGTGCCAGCAGCGTACTAGCGGGAGGGCTTAGCTCCTACAATGAGCAGTTCTTC
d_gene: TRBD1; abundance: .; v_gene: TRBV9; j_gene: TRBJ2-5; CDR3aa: CASSVRGAGGETQYF; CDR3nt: TGTGCCAGCAGCGTAAGAGGGGCAGGGGGCGAGACCCAGTACTTC
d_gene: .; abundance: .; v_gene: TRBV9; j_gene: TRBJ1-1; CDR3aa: CASSITGMNTEAFF; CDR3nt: TGTGCCAGCAGCATAACAGGGATGAACACTGAAGCTTTCTTT
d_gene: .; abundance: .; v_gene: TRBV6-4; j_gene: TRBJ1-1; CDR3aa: CASSVQAGTEAFF; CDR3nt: TGTGCCAGCAGTGTTCAGGCGGGGACTGAAGCTTTCTTT
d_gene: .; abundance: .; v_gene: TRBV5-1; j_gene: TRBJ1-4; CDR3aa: CASSLEGGLVEKLFF; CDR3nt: TGCGCCAGCAGCTTGGAAGGGGGGTTGGTTGAAAAACTGTTTTTT
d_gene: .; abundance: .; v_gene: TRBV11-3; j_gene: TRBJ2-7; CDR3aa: CASSLAAGHSYEQYF; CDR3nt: TGTGCCAGCAGCTTAGCGGCAGGGCACTCCTACGAGCAGTACTTC
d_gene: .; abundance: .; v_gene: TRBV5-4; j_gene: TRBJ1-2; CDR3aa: CASSLAGVYGYTF; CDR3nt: TGTGCCAGCAGCTTGGCCGGAGTCTATGGCTACACCTTC
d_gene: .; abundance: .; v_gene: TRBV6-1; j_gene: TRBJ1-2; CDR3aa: CASSEAVGRGLYGYTF; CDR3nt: TGTGCCAGCAGTGAAGCTGTCGGCAGGGGCTTGTATGGCTACACCTTC
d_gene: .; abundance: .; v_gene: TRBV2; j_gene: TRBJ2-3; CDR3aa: CASSSAGASTDTQYF; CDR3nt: TGTGCCAGCAGCAGCGCGGGGGCCTCCACAGATACGCAGTATTTT
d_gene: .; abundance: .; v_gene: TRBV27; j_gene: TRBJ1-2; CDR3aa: CASSFRTGYGYTF; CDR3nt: TGTGCCAGCAGTTTCAGGACGGGCTATGGCTACACCTTC